This TCR beta chain was observed in a study of blood T cells in healthy people across ages. Across the study: Per two T cells, about one barcoded beta molecule was captured through template switching. Study observations and caveats: PBMC samples, being unsorted, prevented any conclusive comparison of naive and antigen-experienced cells. Researchers report that TCR beta diversity correlated strongly with naive T cell percentage.

The CDR3 extends over 16 amino acids. CDR1 and CDR2 (germline): SGHRS, YFSETQ. The people who gave samples were healthy Caucasians from Russia, aged roughly 6 to 90. Primers used in a second PCR of roughly 6 to 12 cycles were a sample-barcoded 5' primer and a J-beta primer mix. Each CDR3 protein gets one entry after TCRdb re-called the 5' RACE reads with MiXCR. Of approximately 1.5 million distinct CDR3 sequences listed, around 36% are singletons. With respect to this clonotype: Its specificity is unknown. The junction departs from germline at one end; a sequencing error may be responsible.

This receptor was obtained from a woman in her 30s in good health. Material: blood. This rearrangement joins TRBV5-1 to TRBJ2-7, with D possibly being TRBD2 (5 bases). CDR3 sequence (DNA): TGCGCCGGCAGCTTCTCCCCCTCTGCAGGCGGGTTTGAGCAGTACTTC. Its protein is CAGSFSPSAGGFEQYF. Together with reference TRBV5-1 and TRBJ2-7, the CDR3 gives the full variable domain: KAGVTQTPRYLIKTRGQQVTLSCSPISGHRSVSWYQQTPGQGLQFLFEYFSETQRNKGNFPGRFSGRQFSNSRSEMNVSTLELGDSALYLCAGSFSPSAGGFEQYFGPGTRLTVT.